A single sample is the source of the 30 T cell receptor beta chains below, sequenced in a study of immune heterogeneity within non-small cell lung tumors. Bulk tumor genomic DNA served as template, at around 600 ng per sample. Every primary tumor yielded several biopsies, spaced far apart, that were taken during surgery. Curative surgical treatment was performed in patients who had newly diagnosed, untreated non-small cell lung cancer. For the TCR beta CDR3, multiplex PCR with 32 V and 13 J primers performed the amplification. TCRdb redid the calling of the multiplex PCR reads with MiXCR, one entry per CDR3 protein. The sample holds some 31,000 distinct CDR3 sequences, about 29% seen once. The sample taken for sequencing was lung tumor tissue. The receptors were sampled from a man in his forties or fifties with non-small cell lung cancer.

The V call is TRBV4-3, the J call TRBJ1-1, with 7 bases identical to TRBD1. J was trimmed by 4 bases and V by 0 bases; bases with no gene match: 5. This CDR3 contains 15 residues. Germline assignment: CDR1 LGHNA and CDR2 YSLEER. The CDR3 sequence is CASSQDVRGVTEAFF. The CDR3 nucleotides read TGCGCCAGCAGCCAAGATGTCAGGGGGGTCACTGAAGCTTTCTTT.

The J gene is TRBJ2-3, the V gene TRBV7-9; D remains unclear. The CDR3 totals 12 residues. The V end lost 5 bases, the J end lost 7 bases, and 10 bases lay between the germline ends. The germline V gene has CDR1 SEHNR and CDR2 FQNEAQ (reference sequence). The CDR3 DNA follows: TGTGCCAGCAGCCCCGCGGAGCATACGCAGTATTTT. As protein: CASSPAEHTQYF.

A few counts support this clonotype. J is TRBJ1-1 and V is TRBV6-1; D gene unclear. Trimming took 6 bases from V and 0 from J, leaving 5 bases between them. This CDR3 has 12 amino acids. Germline CDR1 reads MNHNS; CDR2 reads SASEGT. CDR3 sequence: CASRLMNTEAFF. The CDR3 nucleotides read TGTGCCAGCAGATTAATGAACACTGAAGCTTTCTTT.

This clonotype was observed many times. This chain joins TRBV3-1 and TRBJ2-7; 8 bases match TRBD1. This CDR3 has 15 amino acids. J lost 5 bases, V lost 4 bases, and 10 bases had no gene match. Germline V gives CDR1 LGHDT, CDR2 YNNKEL (reference sequence). Written as DNA, the CDR3 is TGTGCCAGCAGCCCTGCCGGGACAGGTGTCCACGAGCAGTACTTC. It yields the protein CASSPAGTGVHEQYF.

Regarding this clonotype: This may be a read error: a much more frequent sequence differs by one nucleotide. V usage is TRBV5-1 and J usage is TRBJ2-1, with 12 nucleotides matching TRBD2. This CDR3 contains 16 residues. The J segment lost 7 bases and the V segment lost 2 bases, leaving 7 bases of the junction unmatched. CDR1 and CDR2 (germline): SGHRS, YFSETQ. The CDR3 DNA reads as TGCGCCAGCAGCTTCGGTGGACTAGCGGGAAGGAATGAGCAGTTCTTC. It codes for CASSFGGLAGRNEQFF.

In the case of this clonotype: This may be a read error, as it is one base from a much larger clone. V and J are TRBV10-3 and TRBJ1-2, with TRBD1 matching over 7 bases. The CDR3 runs to 13 residues. Germline V gene lookup returns CDR1 ENHRY and CDR2 SYGVKD. The V and J ends lost 3 bases and 8 bases, in that order; junction bases with no gene match: 6. The CDR3, as DNA: TGTGCCATCAGTGACACCCAGGGGGGAGGCTACACCTTC. It is translated as CAISDTQGGGYTF.

V and J are TRBV19 and TRBJ2-5; D is possibly TRBD1 (6 bases). The CDR3 consists of 16 residues. Germline loops: CDR1 LNHDA, CDR2 SQIVND (reference sequence). V was shortened by 6 bases and J by 4 bases, with 21 bases between the two germline ends. For the CDR3, the DNA is TGTGCCAGTAGCTACAACCCGGGACACCGACGAGAGACCCAGTACTTC. Amino acids: CASSYNPGHRRETQYF.

This clonotype was seen a few times. The CDR3 DNA follows: TGTGCCAGCAGTGAAGCCCCCATGGGGACAGGGAGGACTGAAGCTTTCTTT. It specifies CASSEAPMGTGRTEAFF. The chain carries TRBV6-1 and TRBJ1-1; 9 bases agree with TRBD1. Germline assignment: CDR1 MNHNS and CDR2 SASEGT. With V trimmed by 0 bases and J by 5 bases, 10 bases remained unmatched. The CDR3 consists of 17 residues.

This clonotype was detected ten times or more. The chain combines TRBV7-2 with TRBJ1-5; a possible D gene is TRBD1 (6 bases). The germline V gene encodes CDR1 SGHTA and CDR2 FQGNSA. The CDR3 spans 17 residues. The germline V and J ends were trimmed by 1 base and 11 bases, with 24 bases remaining between them. DNA of the CDR3: TGTGCCAGCAGCTTAGTTGCTTTGGGGGGCCAGAGTCACTCCCAGCATTTT. This gives the protein CASSLVALGGQSHSQHF. Full variable domain (outside the CDR3, taken from reference TRBV7-2 and TRBJ1-5): GAGVSQSPSNKVTEKGKDVELRCDPISGHTALYWYRQSLGQGLEFLIYFQGNSAPDKSGLPSDRFSAERTGGSVSTLTIQRTQQEDSAVYLCASSLVALGGQSHSQHFGDGTRLSIL.

In the case of this clonotype: An end of the junction differs from the germline gene, which may be a read error. The chain carries TRBV6-1 and TRBJ2-1; TRBD2 agrees at 10 bases. The CDR3 has 15 amino acids. Germline V gene data show CDR1 as MNHNS and CDR2 as SASEGT. The DNA of the CDR3 is TGTGCCAGCAGTCGACTAGCGGGTGGGCCCGGTGAGCGGTTCTTC. It encodes CASSRLAGGPGERFF.

About this clonotype: At one of its ends the junction is not consistent with the germline gene, which may arise from a read error. The chain is built from TRBV11-3 and TRBJ2-2, with a tentative D call TRBD1 (5 bases). The CDR3 runs to 14 residues. Germline CDR1 SGHNT, CDR2 YENEEA. The CDR3 spells CASGYQGTTRELFF. The CDR3 coding sequence is TGTGCCAGCGGATACCAGGGTACCACCCGGGAGCTGTTTTTT.

A note on this clonotype: Possible read error: a much larger clone is one base away. CDR3 sequence reads: CYTRAGGKTYNSPLHF. The CDR3 nucleotides read TGCTACACACGAGCAGGGGGAAAAACCTATAATTCACCCCTCCACTTT. The chain is built from TRBV5-1 and TRBJ1-6; 7 bases line up with TRBD1. The CDR3 totals 16 residues. The V gene's germline CDR1 is SGHRS and CDR2 YFSETQ.

This chain links TRBV6-2 or TRBV6-3 with TRBJ1-2; a weak D match, TRBD1 (6 bases). The length of the CDR3 is 14 residues. Trimming stripped 6 bases from V and 10 bases from J, with 21 bases between. Germline V gene sequence: CDR1 MNHEY, CDR2 SVGEGT. The CDR3 coding sequence is TGTGCCAGCAGCGACGAGCAGGGGTTGAGTCACTACACCTTC. It specifies CASSDEQGLSHYTF.

CDR3 in DNA: TGTGCCCTAGAGGGATTGGGCACAGATACGCAGTATTTT. As protein: CALEGLGTDTQYF. J is TRBJ2-3 and V is TRBV2, with D perhaps matching TRBD2 (5 bases). Germline lookup yields CDR1 SNHLY and CDR2 FYNNEI. The CDR3 consists of 13 residues. The ends were cut back, 11 bases at V and 1 base at J, with 13 bases in the middle.

The J gene is TRBJ1-5, the V gene TRBV20-1; 7 positions match TRBD1. The CDR3 runs 14 residues. Trimming removed 1 base from V and 6 bases from J; junction bases left unmatched: 6. The germline CDR1 and CDR2 sequences are DFQATT and SNEGSKA (reference sequence). CDR3: CSARGDREIQPQHF. The CDR3 DNA follows: TGCAGTGCTAGAGGAGACAGGGAAATTCAGCCCCAGCATTTT.

This clonotype was recorded many times. V is TRBV19 and J is TRBJ1-2, with D hard to call. Per the germline V gene, CDR1 is LNHDA and CDR2 is SQIVND (reference sequence). This CDR3 contains 13 residues. The V end lost 3 bases, the J end lost 1 base, and 6 bases lay between the germline ends. CDR3 loop: CASSIEVNYGYTF. The DNA for the CDR3 is TGTGCCAGTAGTATTGAGGTTAACTATGGCTACACCTTC.

Many counts were recorded for this clonotype. The V and J genes are TRBV24-1 and TRBJ2-2; D gene unclear. CDR1 is KGHDR and CDR2 is SFDVKD in the germline V gene. CDR3 length: 15 residues. V lost 3 bases and J 2 bases, leaving 9 bases between the germline ends. CDR3 in DNA: TGTGCCACCAGTGATCCTGGGCTCAACACCGGGGAGCTGTTTTTT. It is translated as CATSDPGLNTGELFF.

Concerning this clonotype: A much larger clone differs by one base, so this may be a read error. V gene TRBV19 combines with J gene TRBJ1-5; 9 bases agree with TRBD1. The CDR3 is made up of 15 amino acids. Germline values: CDR1 LNHDA, CDR2 SQIVND (reference sequence). CDR3 nucleotides: TGTGCCAGTAGTGGGGGACAGGGCCGGAATCAGCCCAAGCATTTT. Translation: CASSGGQGRNQPKHF.

This clonotype was found many times. This chain links TRBV29-1 with TRBJ2-7; no firm D call. The CDR3 contains 15 residues. Germline V CDR1 and CDR2: SQVTM, ANQGSEA. V gave up 6 bases and J gave up 1 base, with 19 bases separating them. The chain's CDR3 is CSVTPYKGPSYEQYF. The CDR3 DNA reads TGCAGCGTCACTCCTTACAAAGGGCCTTCCTACGAGCAGTACTTC.

The V call is TRBV9, the J call TRBJ2-1; D ambiguous. V gave up 0 bases and J gave up 1 base, with 8 bases separating them. CDR1 and CDR2 (germline): SGDLS, YYNGEE. The CDR3 has 15 residues. The CDR3 here is CASSVEADSYNEQFF. CDR3 coding DNA: TGTGCCAGCAGCGTAGAGGCAGATTCCTACAATGAGCAGTTCTTC. Looking up the rest from reference TRBV9 and TRBJ2-1 gives the full variable domain: DSGVTQTPKHLITATGQRVTLRCSPRSGDLSVYWYQQSLDQGLQFLIQYYNGEERAKGNILERFSAQQFPDLHSELNLSSLELGDSALYFCASSVEADSYNEQFFGPGTRLTVL.

This clonotype was seen a few times. V is TRBV11-2 and J is TRBJ2-7; possibly TRBD2 for D (6 bases). Germline values: CDR1 SGHAT, CDR2 FQNNGV. Trimming left V 5 bases short and J 5 bases short, with 13 bases between. The CDR3 runs 13 residues. The chain's CDR3 is CASSALLAHEQYF. CDR3 bases: TGTGCCAGCAGCGCACTACTAGCCCACGAGCAGTACTTC.

In this sample, this clonotype turned up many times. This sequence joins TRBV20-1 and TRBJ2-2; D not certain. V was pared by 1 base and J by 4 bases, with 10 bases between. This CDR3 has 14 amino acids. Germline V lookup: CDR1 DFQATT, CDR2 SNEGSKA (reference sequence). Here the CDR3 DNA reads TGCAGTGCTAGAGTCCCATCGGGCACCGGGGAGCTGTTTTTT. Translation gives CSARVPSGTGELFF.

This clonotype was observed many times. The chain employs TRBV19 and TRBJ1-2, with 7 bases matching TRBD1. The CDR3 covers 14 residues. With 5 bases clipped from V and 2 bases from J, the junction kept 5 bases outside the gene matches. Germline CDR1 LNHDA, CDR2 SQIVND (reference sequence). The CDR3 DNA sequence: TGTGCCAGTAGTGCCCAGACAGGGAACTATGGCTACACCTTC. The encoded protein is CASSAQTGNYGYTF.

This clonotype was counted many times. V gene TRBV19 combines with J gene TRBJ2-2; D gene unclear. The CDR3 contains 14 residues. Germline CDR1 is LNHDA and CDR2 is SQIVND (reference sequence). V was pared by 4 bases and J by 6 bases, with 12 bases between. The CDR3 sequence: CASSTSLAAGELFF. The CDR3 bases are TGTGCCAGTAGTACCTCCTTGGCGGCCGGGGAGCTGTTTTTT.

This clonotype has just a few counts. The chain couples TRBV6-1 to TRBJ1-1; 7 positions agree with TRBD1. CDR3 size: 12 residues. V lost 10 bases to trimming and J lost 4 bases; unmatched junction nucleotides: 6. Looked up from germline, CDR1 is MNHNS and CDR2 is SASEGT. The CDR3 spells CAINTGATEAFF. The CDR3 nucleotides read TGTGCCATCAATACAGGGGCCACTGAAGCTTTCTTT.

This clonotype was observed at least ten times. V is TRBV6-2 or TRBV6-3 and J is TRBJ2-7, with D possibly called TRBD1 or TRBD2 (5 bases each). The length of the CDR3 is 13 residues. Trimming left V 6 bases short and J 0 bases short, with 9 bases between. From germline, CDR1 is MNHEY and CDR2 SVGEGT. CDR3 DNA sequence: TGTGCCAGCAGATCCGGGACCTCCTACGAGCAGTACTTC. Its protein product is CASRSGTSYEQYF.

With regard to this clonotype: This clone may be a read error of a much larger clone one base away. This chain uses TRBV10-3 with TRBJ1-2, with no clear D. CDR3 length equals 13 residues. The germline V and J ends were trimmed by 3 bases and 8 bases, with 13 bases remaining between them. Germline values: CDR1 ENHRY, CDR2 SYGVKD. The DNA of the CDR3 is TGTGCCATCAGTGACACCCATGGGGAAGGCTACACCTTC. It translates to CAISDTHGEGYTF.

This chain links TRBV3-1 with TRBJ2-1; TRBD2 might be the D (6 bases). The CDR3 is 15 residues long. Germline V gene lookup returns CDR1 LGHDT and CDR2 YNNKEL (reference sequence). V was pared by 4 bases and J by 5 bases, with 15 bases between. This CDR3 reads CASSPSGSRNNEQFF. The CDR3 DNA is TGTGCCAGCAGCCCCTCCGGGAGCAGGAACAATGAGCAGTTCTTC.

To note about this clonotype: Possible read error: a much larger clone is one base away. This rearrangement joins TRBV2 to TRBJ2-7, with 10 bases fitting TRBD2. The length of the CDR3 is 13 residues. Germline V gene lookup returns CDR1 SNHLY and CDR2 FYNNEI. The CDR3 coding sequence is TGTGACAGCACCGGGACTAGCGAGTCGGGGCAGTACTTC. Protein product: CDSTGTSESGQYF.

At least ten counts were recorded for this clonotype. The chain is built from TRBV30 and TRBJ1-1; unclear D gene. This CDR3 comprises 16 residues. Germline lookup yields CDR1 GTSNPN and CDR2 SVGIG (reference sequence). Trimming removed 1 base from V and 7 bases from J, with 22 bases in between. DNA of the CDR3: TGTGCCTGGAGTGGCCACTCTACCGCCGTTCCCCGTGAAGCTTTCTTT. Its protein product is CAWSGHSTAVPREAFF.